This record covers a single T cell receptor beta chain. Its antigen is as yet unknown. There are 14 residues in the CDR3. Germline CDR1 and CDR2: MDHEN and SYDVKM. V lost 5 bases and J 8 bases, leaving 18 bases between the germline ends. The sample originates from a study of shared clonotypes between healthy human individuals. Whole-study results and caveats: Collection of samples was limited to blood; tissue repertoires likely differ.

Assay execution proceeded at the deep level. Repertoires were generated with immunoSEQ multiplex PCR, while TCRdb's copy carries only in-frame clones and drops some. Counted here are about 470,000 clones, about 76% occurring once; the ten biggest clones make up about 13%. The sequence was obtained from a woman aged 40-49 years in good health. Some clones in this sample may be carry-over from other donors' samples. The chain uses TRBV28 and TRBJ1-2; D may be TRBD1 (5 bases). The sample consisted of PBMCs. As DNA, the CDR3 is TGTGCCAGCAGTACCTCCGGGACCCTTGGGGGCTACACCTTC. As protein: CASSTSGTLGGYTF.